This T cell receptor (beta chain) was sequenced during a study of beta chain features in type 1 diabetes. Background on the study: Patients shared similar age, gender and cell yields with healthy donors.

With 0 bases clipped from V and 6 bases from J, the junction kept 4 bases outside the gene matches. Germline loops: CDR1 KGHSH, CDR2 LQKENI. This CDR3 comprises 16 residues. General study points: There were fewer insertions and more deletions at the VDJ junctions of type 1 diabetes patients. Moderate yet significant TCRB CDR3 shortening was seen in Type 1 diabetes patients in all four CD4+ subsets.

This clone was seen a handful of times. Its antigen is not known. The study reverse transcribed the entire isolated RNA, so it sequenced expressed TCRB transcripts. Assay used: immunoSEQ multiplex PCR; TCRdb lists only in-frame clones, some missing. The sample lists about 620,000 clones, less than 20% occurring once. The collection from each donor was one heparinised blood draw averaging around 100 mL. This receptor was identified in a man aged 18 to 35 in good health. The chain combines TRBV18 with TRBJ2-1, with 11 bases fitting TRBD2. Sample: naive CD4+ T cells from blood. The CDR3 loop reads CASSPPGLAAFNEQFF. DNA for the CDR3: TGTGCCAGCTCACCACCGGGACTAGCGGCATTCAATGAGCAGTTCTTC.